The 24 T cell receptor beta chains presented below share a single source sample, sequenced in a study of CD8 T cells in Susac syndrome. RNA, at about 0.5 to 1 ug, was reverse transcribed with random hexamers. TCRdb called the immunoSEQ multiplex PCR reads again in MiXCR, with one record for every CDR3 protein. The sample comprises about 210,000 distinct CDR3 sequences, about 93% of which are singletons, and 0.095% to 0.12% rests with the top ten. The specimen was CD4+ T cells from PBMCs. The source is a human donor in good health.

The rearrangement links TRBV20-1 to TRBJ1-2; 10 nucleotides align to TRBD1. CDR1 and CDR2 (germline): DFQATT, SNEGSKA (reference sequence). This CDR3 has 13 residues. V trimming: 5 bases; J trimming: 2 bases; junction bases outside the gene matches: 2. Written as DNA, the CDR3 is TGCAGTGCTGAGGGACAGGGGAACTATGGCTACACCTTC. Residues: CSAEGQGNYGYTF.

CDR3 residues: CASSLAPVLNTEAFF. The CDR3 region has the DNA TGTGCCAGCAGCTTAGCTCCAGTCTTGAACACTGAAGCTTTCTTT. This sequence joins TRBV7-2 and TRBJ1-1, with D uncertain. Germline V gene data show CDR1 as SGHTA and CDR2 as FQGNSA. The length of the CDR3 is 15 residues. Trimming pared 0 bases from V and 0 bases from J, leaving 8 bases between.

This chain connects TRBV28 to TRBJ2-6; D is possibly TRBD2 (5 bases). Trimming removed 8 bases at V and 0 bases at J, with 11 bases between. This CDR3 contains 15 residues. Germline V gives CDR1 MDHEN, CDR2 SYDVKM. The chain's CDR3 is CASGGPLSGANVLTF. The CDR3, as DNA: TGTGCCAGCGGAGGACCGCTCTCTGGGGCCAACGTCCTGACTTTC. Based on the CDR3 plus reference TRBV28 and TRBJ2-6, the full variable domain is DVKVTQSSRYLVKRTGEKVFLECVQDMDHENMFWYRQDPGLGLRLIYFSYDVKMKEKGDIPEGYSVSREKKERFSLILESASTNQTSMYLCASGGPLSGANVLTFGAGSRLTVL.

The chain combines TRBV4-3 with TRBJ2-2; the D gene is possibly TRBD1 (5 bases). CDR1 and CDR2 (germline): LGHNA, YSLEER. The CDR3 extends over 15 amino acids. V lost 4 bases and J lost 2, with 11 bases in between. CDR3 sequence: CASSRLGPNTGELFF. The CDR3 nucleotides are TGCGCCAGCAGCCGGTTGGGGCCAAACACCGGGGAGCTGTTTTTT.

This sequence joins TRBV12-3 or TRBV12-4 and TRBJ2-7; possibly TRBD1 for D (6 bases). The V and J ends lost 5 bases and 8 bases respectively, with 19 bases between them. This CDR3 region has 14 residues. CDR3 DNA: TGTGCCAGCAGTGGGGTGGGGGCGACCTCTCAGCAGTACTTC. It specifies CASSGVGATSQQYF.

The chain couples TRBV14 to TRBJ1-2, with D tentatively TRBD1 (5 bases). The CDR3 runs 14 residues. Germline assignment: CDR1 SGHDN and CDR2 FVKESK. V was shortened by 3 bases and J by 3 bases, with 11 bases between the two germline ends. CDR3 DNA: TGTGCCAGCAGCCATTGGGGCCCCTACTATGGCTACACCTTC. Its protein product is CASSHWGPYYGYTF. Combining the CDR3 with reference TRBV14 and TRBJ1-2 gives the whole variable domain EAGVTQFPSHSVIEKGQTVTLRCDPISGHDNLYWYRRVMGKEIKFLLHFVKESKQDESGMPNNRFLAERTGGTYSTLKVQPAELEDSGVYFCASSHWGPYYGYTFGSGTRLTVV.

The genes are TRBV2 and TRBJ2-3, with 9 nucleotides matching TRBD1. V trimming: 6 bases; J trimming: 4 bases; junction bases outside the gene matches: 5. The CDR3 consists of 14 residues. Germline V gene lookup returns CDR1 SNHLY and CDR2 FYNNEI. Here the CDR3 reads CASRPGQGSDTQYF. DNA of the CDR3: TGTGCCAGCAGGCCGGGACAGGGATCAGATACGCAGTATTTT.

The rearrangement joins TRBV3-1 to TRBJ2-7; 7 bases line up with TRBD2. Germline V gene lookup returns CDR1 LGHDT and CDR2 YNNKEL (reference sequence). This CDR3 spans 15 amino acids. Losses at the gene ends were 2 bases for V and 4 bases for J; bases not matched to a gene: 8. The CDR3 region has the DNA TGTGCCAGCAGCCAAAGCCCGGGGGGAAGGTACGAGCAGTACTTC. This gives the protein CASSQSPGGRYEQYF.

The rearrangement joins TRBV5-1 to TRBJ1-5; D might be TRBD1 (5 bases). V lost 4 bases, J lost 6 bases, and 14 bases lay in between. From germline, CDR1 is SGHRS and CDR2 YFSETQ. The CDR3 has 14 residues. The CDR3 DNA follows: TGCGCCAGCAGCCTCGGGGGACGGTTTCAGCCCCAGCATTTT. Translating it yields CASSLGGRFQPQHF. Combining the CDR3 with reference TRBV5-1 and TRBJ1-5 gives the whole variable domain KAGVTQTPRYLIKTRGQQVTLSCSPISGHRSVSWYQQTPGQGLQFLFEYFSETQRNKGNFPGRFSGRQFSNSRSEMNVSTLELGDSALYLCASSLGGRFQPQHFGDGTRLSIL.

The CDR3 sequence: CSAQQGFTGELFF. CDR3 sequence (DNA): TGCAGCGCTCAACAGGGTTTTACCGGGGAGCTGTTTTTT. This chain connects TRBV29-1 to TRBJ2-2; TRBD1 might be the D (6 bases). CDR3 length: 13 residues. V dropped 7 bases and J dropped 5 bases, with 14 bases sitting between them. Germline CDR1 SQVTM, CDR2 ANQGSEA.

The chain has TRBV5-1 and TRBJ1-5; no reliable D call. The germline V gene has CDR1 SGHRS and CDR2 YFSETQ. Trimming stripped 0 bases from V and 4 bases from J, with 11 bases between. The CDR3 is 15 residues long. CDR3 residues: CASSLDSAVNQPQHF. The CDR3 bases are TGCGCCAGCAGCTTGGACTCGGCAGTAAATCAGCCCCAGCATTTT.

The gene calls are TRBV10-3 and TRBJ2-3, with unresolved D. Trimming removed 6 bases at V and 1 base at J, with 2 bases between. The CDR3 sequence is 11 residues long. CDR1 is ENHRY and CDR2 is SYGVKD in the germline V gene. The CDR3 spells CAIRRTDTQYF. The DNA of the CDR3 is TGTGCCATCAGGCGCACAGATACGCAGTATTTT.

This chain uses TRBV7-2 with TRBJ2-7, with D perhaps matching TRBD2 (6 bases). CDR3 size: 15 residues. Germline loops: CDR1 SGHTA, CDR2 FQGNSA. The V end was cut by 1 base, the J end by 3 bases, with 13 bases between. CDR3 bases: TGTGCCAGCAGCTTAGGGCTGGGGGGTCGCTACGAGCAGTACGTC. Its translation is CASSLGLGGRYEQYV.

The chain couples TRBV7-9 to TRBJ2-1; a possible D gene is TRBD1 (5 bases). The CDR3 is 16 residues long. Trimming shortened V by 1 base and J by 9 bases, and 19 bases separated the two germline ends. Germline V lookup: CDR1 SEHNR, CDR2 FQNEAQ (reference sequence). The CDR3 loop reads CASSLGAGLLRSEQFF. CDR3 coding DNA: TGTGCCAGCAGCTTAGGGGCAGGGCTCCTTAGGAGTGAGCAGTTCTTC.

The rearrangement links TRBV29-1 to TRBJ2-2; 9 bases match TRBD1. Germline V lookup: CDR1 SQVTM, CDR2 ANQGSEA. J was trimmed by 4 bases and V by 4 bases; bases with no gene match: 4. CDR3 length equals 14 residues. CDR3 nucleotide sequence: TGCAGCGTTGGTTGGACAGGGGCCACCGGGGAGCTGTTTTTT. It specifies CSVGWTGATGELFF.

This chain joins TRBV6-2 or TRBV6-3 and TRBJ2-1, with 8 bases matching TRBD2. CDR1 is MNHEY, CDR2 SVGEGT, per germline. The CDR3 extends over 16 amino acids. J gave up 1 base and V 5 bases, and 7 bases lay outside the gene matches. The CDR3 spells CASSNRIAGSYNEQFF. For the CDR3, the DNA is TGTGCCAGCAGTAACCGAATAGCGGGGTCCTACAATGAGCAGTTCTTC.

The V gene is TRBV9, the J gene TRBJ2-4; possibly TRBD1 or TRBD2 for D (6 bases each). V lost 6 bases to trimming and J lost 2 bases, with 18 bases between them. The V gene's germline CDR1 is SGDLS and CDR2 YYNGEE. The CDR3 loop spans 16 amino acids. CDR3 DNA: TGTGCCAGCACCCGAGATGGGGGGCAGCCCAAAAACATTCAGTACTTC. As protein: CASTRDGGQPKNIQYF.

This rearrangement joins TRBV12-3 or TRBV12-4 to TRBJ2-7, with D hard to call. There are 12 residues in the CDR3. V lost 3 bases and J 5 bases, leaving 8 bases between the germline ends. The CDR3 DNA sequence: TGTGCCAGCAGTTTCTTCCGGGACGAGCAGTACTTC. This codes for CASSFFRDEQYF.

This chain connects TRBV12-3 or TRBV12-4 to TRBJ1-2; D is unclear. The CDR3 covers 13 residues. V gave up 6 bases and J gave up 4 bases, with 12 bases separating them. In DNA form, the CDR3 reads TGTGCCAGCAGACCTCAGGCCGGCTATGGCTACACCTTC. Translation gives CASRPQAGYGYTF.

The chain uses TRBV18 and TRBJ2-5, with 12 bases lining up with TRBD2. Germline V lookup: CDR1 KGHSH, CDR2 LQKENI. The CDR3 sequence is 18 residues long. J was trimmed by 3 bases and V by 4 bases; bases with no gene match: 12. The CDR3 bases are TGTGCCAGCTCACACTCCCACCCACTAGCGGGGGGCGAAGAGACCCAGTACTTC. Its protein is CASSHSHPLAGGEETQYF.

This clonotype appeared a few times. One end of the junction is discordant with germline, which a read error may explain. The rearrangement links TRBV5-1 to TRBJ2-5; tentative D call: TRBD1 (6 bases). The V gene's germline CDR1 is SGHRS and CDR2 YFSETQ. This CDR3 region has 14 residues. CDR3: CASSLGQGRETQYF. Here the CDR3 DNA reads TGTGCTAGCAGCTTGGGCCAGGGGCGCGAGACCCAGTACTTC.

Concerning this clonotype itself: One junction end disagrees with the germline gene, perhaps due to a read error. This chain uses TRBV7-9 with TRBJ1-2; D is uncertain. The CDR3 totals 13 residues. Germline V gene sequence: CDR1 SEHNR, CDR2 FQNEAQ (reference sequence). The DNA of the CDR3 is TGTGCCAGCAGCTTAGATGTGCCCGGCCAAGAGAACTTC. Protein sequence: CASSLDVPGQENF. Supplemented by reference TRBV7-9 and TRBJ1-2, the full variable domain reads DTGVSQNPRHKITKRGQNVTFRCDPISEHNRLYWYRQTLGQGPEFLTYFQNEAQLEKSRLLSDRFSAERPKGSFSTLEIQRTEQGDSAMYLCASSLDVPGQENFGSGTRLTVV.

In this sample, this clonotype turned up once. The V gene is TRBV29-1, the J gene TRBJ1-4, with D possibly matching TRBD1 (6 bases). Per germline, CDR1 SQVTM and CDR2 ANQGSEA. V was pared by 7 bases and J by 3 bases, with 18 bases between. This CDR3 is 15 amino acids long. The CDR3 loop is CSASRGALANEKLFF. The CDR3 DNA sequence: TGCAGCGCATCGAGGGGGGCTTTGGCTAATGAAAAACTGTTTTTT. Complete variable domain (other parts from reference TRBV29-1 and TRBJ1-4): SAVISQKPSRDICQRGTSLTIQCQVDSQVTMMFWYRQQPGQSLTLIATANQGSEATYESGFVIDKFPISRPNLTFSTLTVSNMSPEDSSIYLCSASRGALANEKLFFGSGTQLSVL.

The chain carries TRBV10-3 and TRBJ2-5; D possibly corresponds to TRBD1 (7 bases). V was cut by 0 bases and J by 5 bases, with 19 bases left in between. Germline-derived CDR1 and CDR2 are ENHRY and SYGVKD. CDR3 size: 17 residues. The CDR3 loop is CAISESRSRDSRETQYF. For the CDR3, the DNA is TGTGCCATCAGTGAGTCGAGGTCGCGGGACAGCCGCGAGACCCAGTACTTC.